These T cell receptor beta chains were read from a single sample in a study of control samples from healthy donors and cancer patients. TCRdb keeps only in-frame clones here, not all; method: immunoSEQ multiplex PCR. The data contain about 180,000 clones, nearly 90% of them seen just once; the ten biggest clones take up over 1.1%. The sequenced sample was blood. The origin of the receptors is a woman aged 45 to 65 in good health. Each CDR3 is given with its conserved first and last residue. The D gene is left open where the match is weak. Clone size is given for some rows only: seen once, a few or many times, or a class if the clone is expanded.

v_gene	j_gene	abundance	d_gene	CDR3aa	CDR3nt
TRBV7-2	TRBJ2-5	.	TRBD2	CASTGLAGIETQYF	TGTGCCAGCACCGGGCTAGCGGGGATCGAGACCCAGTACTTC
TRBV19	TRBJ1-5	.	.	CASSAGTTPNQPQHF	TGTGCCAGTAGCGCCGGGACTACCCCTAATCAGCCCCAGCATTTT
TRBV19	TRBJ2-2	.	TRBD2	CASRGLALTGELFF	TGTGCCAGTAGGGGACTAGCCCTGACCGGGGAGCTGTTTTTT
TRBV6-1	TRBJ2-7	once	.	CASSEQRGGTDLDEQYF	TGTGCCAGCAGTGAACAAAGGGGGGGGACAGACTTGGACGAGCAGTACTTC
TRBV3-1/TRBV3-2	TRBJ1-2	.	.	CASSQASTPSGNGYTF	TGTGCCAGCAGCCAAGCTTCGACCCCTAGCGGTAATGGCTACACCTTC
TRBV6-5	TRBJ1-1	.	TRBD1	CASSRLQGRNTEAFF	TGTGCCAGCAGTAGATTACAGGGGAGGAACACTGAAGCTTTCTTT
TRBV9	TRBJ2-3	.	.	CASTGFGYADTQYF	TGTGCCAGCACTGGTTTTGGATATGCAGATACGCAGTATTTT
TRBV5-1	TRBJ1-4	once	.	CASSLDGHGNEKLFF	TGCGCCAGCAGCTTGGATGGACACGGTAATGAAAAACTGTTTTTT
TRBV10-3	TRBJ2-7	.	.	CAISDRGMATEQYF	TGTGCCATCAGTGACAGGGGTATGGCTACCGAGCAGTACTTC
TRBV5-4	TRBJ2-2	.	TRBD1	CASRVTGWNTGELFF	TGTGCCAGCAGAGTGACAGGGTGGAACACCGGGGAGCTGTTTTTT
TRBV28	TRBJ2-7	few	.	CASSFPRTPYEQYF	TGTGCCAGCAGTTTTCCCCGAACCCCCTACGAGCAGTACTTC
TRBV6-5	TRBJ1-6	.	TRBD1	CASSYGGQTNSPLHF	TGTGCCAGCAGTTACGGGGGACAGACGAATTCACCCCTCCACTTT
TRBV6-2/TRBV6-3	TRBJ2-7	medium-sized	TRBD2	CASSTGEGSYEQYF	TGTGCCAGCAGTACGGGGGAGGGGTCCTACGAGCAGTACTTC
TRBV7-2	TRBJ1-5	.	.	CASSFVLDASNQPQHF	TGTGCCAGCAGCTTCGTCCTGGATGCGAGCAATCAGCCCCAGCATTTT
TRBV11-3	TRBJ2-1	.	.	CASSLESGPYNEQFF	TGTGCCAGCAGCTTAGAGAGCGGGCCCTACAATGAGCAGTTCTTC
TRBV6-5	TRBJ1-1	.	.	CASSYSRTANTEAFF	TGTGCCAGCAGTTACTCTCGGACAGCGAACACTGAAGCTTTCTTT
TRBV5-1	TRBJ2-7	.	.	CASSPTGPMGSEQYF	TGCGCCAGCAGCCCGACCGGGCCGATGGGGAGCGAGCAGTACTTC
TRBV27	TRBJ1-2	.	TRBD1	CASEGQGGHSYGYTF	TGTGCCAGCGAGGGACAGGGGGGGCATAGCTATGGCTACACCTTC
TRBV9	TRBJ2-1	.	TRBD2	CASSLAGGDNEQFF	TGTGCCAGCTCACTAGCGGGAGGGGACAATGAGCAGTTCTTC
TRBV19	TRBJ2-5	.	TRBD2	CASSRGGETQYF	TGTGCCAGTAGTAGGGGGGGGGAGACCCAGTACTTC
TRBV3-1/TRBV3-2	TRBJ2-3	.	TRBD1	CASSRTGGDTQYF	TGTGCCAGCAGCCGCACAGGGGGAGATACGCAGTATTTT
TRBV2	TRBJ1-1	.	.	CASSEMGVAEAFF	TGTGCCAGCAGTGAAATGGGGGTCGCTGAAGCTTTCTTT
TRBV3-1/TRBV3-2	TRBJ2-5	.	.	CASSRSAGIQETQYF	TGTGCCAGCAGCCGAAGCGCAGGAATCCAAGAGACCCAGTACTTC
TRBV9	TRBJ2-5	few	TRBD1	CASSLRTGGAETQYF	TGTGCCAGCAGCTTACGGACAGGGGGCGCGGAGACCCAGTACTTC
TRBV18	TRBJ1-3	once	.	CASSPDLSSGNTIYF	TGTGCCAGCTCACCAGATCTGAGCTCTGGAAACACCATATATTTT
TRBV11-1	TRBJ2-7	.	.	CASSFGRIYEQYF	TGTGCCAGCAGCTTTGGGAGGATCTACGAGCAGTACTTC
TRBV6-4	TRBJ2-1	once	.	CASRPGRGHNEQFF	TGTGCCAGCAGGCCGGGGAGGGGGCACAATGAGCAGTTCTTC
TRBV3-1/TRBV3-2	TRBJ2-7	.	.	CASSQDVKRTTSYEQYF	TGTGCCAGCAGCCAAGATGTTAAGCGGACCACCTCCTACGAGCAGTACTTC